At least ten counts were recorded for the clone carrying this TCR beta chain. The sample comes from a study of human T cells and chemical hapten exposure. The V end was cut by 4 bases, the J end by 2 bases, with 15 bases between. CDR1 and CDR2 from the germline V gene are MNHEY and SMNVEV (reference sequence). CDR3 length: 16 residues. MiXCR, applied by TCRdb to the RACE reads, yields one record per CDR3 protein. Among some 40,000 distinct CDR3 sequences listed, about 3.7% were seen once. Time point reported: healthy volunteer bleed at 6 weeks. Whole blood, unfractionated, served as the material for total RNA extraction.

This clonotype originated in a human donor in good health. Some clones in this sample may be carry-over from other donors' samples. This sequence joins TRBV27 and TRBJ1-5; possibly TRBD1 for D (5 bases). The sequencing sample was made of whole blood. CDR3 in DNA: TGTGCCAGCAGTTCATTCCCAGGGTTGGGCAATCAGCCCCAGCATTTT. Amino acid sequence: CASSSFPGLGNQPQHF.